This T cell receptor beta chain was recorded in a study of blood T cell repertoires in COVID-19. Study information: T cells, B-cell-depleted T cells, or PBMCs supplied cDNA or gDNA.

Assay used: immunoSEQ multiplex PCR; TCRdb lists only in-frame clones, some missing. Here the sample spans some 70,000 clones, around 82% being singletons. This CDR3 has 15 residues. From germline, CDR1 is KGHSH and CDR2 LQKENI. Trimming left V 3 bases short and J 4 bases short, with 13 bases between. This chain links TRBV18 with TRBJ1-5, with D maybe TRBD1 (6 bases). Sequenced input: peripheral blood. This TCR was recovered from a woman in her fifties or sixties with acute or convalescent COVID-19. CDR3: CASSPTDSVNQPQHF. The CDR3 DNA reads as TGTGCCAGCTCACCGACGGACAGCGTAAATCAGCCCCAGCATTTT.